The 18 T cell receptor beta chains below come from one sample, sequenced in a study of cytomegalovirus exposure and HLA in healthy donors. The study ran its PCR with 60 Vbeta and 13 Jbeta primers. Repertoires were generated with immunoSEQ multiplex PCR, while TCRdb's copy carries only in-frame clones and drops some. The specimen's table records around 60,000 clones. Sequencing was performed on PBMCs. The source of these receptors is a young man in good health and CMV-seropositive.

The V and J genes are TRBV19 and TRBJ1-5; 8 nucleotides agree with TRBD1. This CDR3 is 13 amino acids long. The V gene's germline CDR1 is LNHDA and CDR2 SQIVND (reference sequence). Germline trimming cut 4 bases from V and 8 bases from J; bases unmatched to any gene: 4. In DNA form, the CDR3 reads TGTGCCAGTAGTAACAGGGGGAGCGAGCCCCAGCATTTT. It translates to CASSNRGSEPQHF.

This chain links TRBV4-1 with TRBJ1-1; 10 nucleotides align to TRBD1. V lost 4 bases, J lost 1 base, and 3 bases stayed unmatched. The CDR3 covers 15 residues. The V gene's germline CDR1 is MGHRA and CDR2 YSYEKL. CDR3 in amino acids: CASSPGQGPNTEAFF. The CDR3 DNA follows: TGCGCCAGCAGCCCGGGACAGGGGCCGAACACTGAAGCTTTCTTT.

V usage is TRBV5-1 and J usage is TRBJ2-7; 12 nucleotides align to TRBD2. Germline trimming cut 5 bases from V and 2 bases from J; bases unmatched to any gene: 5. Germline V gives CDR1 SGHRS, CDR2 YFSETQ. The CDR3 spans 15 residues. The CDR3 nucleotides are TGCGCCAGCAGTCCTCTAGCGGGAGGGCCCTACGAGCAGTACTTC. Translated, it gives CASSPLAGGPYEQYF.

The chain couples TRBV19 to TRBJ2-7, with D possibly being TRBD1 (5 bases). Germline CDR1 LNHDA, CDR2 SQIVND (reference sequence). There are 15 residues in the CDR3. Trimming pared 6 bases from V and 0 bases from J, leaving 15 bases between. The chain's CDR3 is CASRGDSTTSYEQYF. DNA for the CDR3: TGTGCCAGTAGGGGCGACAGTACTACCTCCTACGAGCAGTACTTC. The full variable domain, with the rest looked up from reference TRBV19 and TRBJ2-7, is DGGITQSPKYLFRKEGQNVTLSCEQNLNHDAMYWYRQDPGQGLRLIYYSQIVNDFQKGDIAEGYSVSREKKESFPLTVTSAQKNPTAFYLCASRGDSTTSYEQYFGPGTRLTVT.

The chain links TRBV6-6 to TRBJ1-2, with D tentatively TRBD1 (5 bases). The CDR3 length is 14 residues. Germline assignment: CDR1 MNHNY and CDR2 SVGAGI (reference sequence). V lost 8 bases to trimming and J lost 4 bases, with 17 bases between them. In DNA, the CDR3 is TGTGCCAGCGCACTAGGGGAGGAGGGCTATGGCTACACCTTC. Translating gives CASALGEEGYGYTF.

The chain joins TRBV30 to TRBJ1-4; TRBD1 is a possible D gene (5 bases). Germline CDR1 and CDR2: GTSNPN and SVGIG (reference sequence). V gave up 1 base and J gave up 6 bases, with 12 bases separating them. This CDR3 contains 14 residues. The CDR3: CAWSEGRGDEKLFF. For the CDR3, the DNA is TGTGCCTGGAGTGAGGGGCGGGGTGATGAAAAACTGTTTTTT.

On this clone itself: This sample includes further DNA sequences coding for the same CDR3. The chain carries TRBV30 and TRBJ1-6; no firm D call. The germline gives CDR1 GTSNPN, CDR2 SVGIG (reference sequence). Between the trimmed V and J ends, which lost 3 bases and 10 bases, there was a span of 16 bases. The CDR3 is 14 residues long. The CDR3 DNA sequence: TGTGCCTGGAGCCGGGAAAGGGAACGGTCACCCCTCCACTTT. This sequence encodes CAWSRERERSPLHF.

The chain employs TRBV7-6 and TRBJ2-5; D not resolved. Trimming cost V 4 bases and J 5 bases, with 14 bases left between them. Germline CDR1 SGHVS, CDR2 FNYEAQ. The CDR3 consists of 14 residues. CDR3 sequence reads: CASSSYGRRETQYF. The CDR3 DNA is TGTGCCAGCAGCTCGTACGGTAGGCGGGAGACCCAGTACTTC.

On this clone: An end of the junction differs from the germline gene, which may be a read error. V usage is TRBV30 and J usage is TRBJ2-3; D perhaps matches TRBD2 (5 bases). This CDR3 has 19 residues. Germline V gene lookup returns CDR1 GTSNPN and CDR2 SVGIG (reference sequence). The CDR3 sequence is CAWSGGYPPSVEGTDKQYF. DNA of the CDR3: TGTGCCTGGAGTGGGGGTTACCCCCCCAGCGTTGAGGGCACAGATAAGCAGTATTTT.

This chain joins TRBV19 and TRBJ1-6, with a weak D call TRBD1 (5 bases). CDR1 is LNHDA, CDR2 SQIVND, per germline (reference sequence). The CDR3 extends over 14 amino acids. The V gene lost 3 bases and the J gene lost 7 bases, with 10 bases spanning the gap. The CDR3 loop reads CASSIPRVNSPLHF. In nucleotides, the CDR3 is TGTGCCAGTAGTATTCCCAGGGTCAATTCACCCCTCCACTTT.

The J gene is TRBJ1-1, the V gene TRBV4-1, with unresolved D. The CDR3 runs 14 residues. The germline gives CDR1 MGHRA, CDR2 YSYEKL. Trimming left V 2 bases short and J 5 bases short, with 12 bases between. The CDR3 region has the DNA TGCGCCAGCAGCCAACCGACAACTGGGACTGAAGCTTTCTTT. It codes for CASSQPTTGTEAFF.

The chain uses TRBV19 and TRBJ2-7, with TRBD2 matching over 9 bases. The CDR3 has 14 amino acids. V lost 3 bases and J lost 6; bases outside the gene matches: 6. The germline CDR1 and CDR2 sequences are LNHDA and SQIVND (reference sequence). The CDR3 DNA follows: TGTGCCAGTAGTATGCGTAGCGGGAGTCGCGAGCAGTACTTC. Translating gives CASSMRSGSREQYF.

The chain combines TRBV9 with TRBJ2-7, with 8 bases that match TRBD1. Per germline, CDR1 SGDLS and CDR2 YYNGEE. V lost 2 bases, J lost 2 bases, and 9 bases stayed unmatched. The CDR3 covers 16 residues. The CDR3 DNA reads TGTGCCAGCAGCGTTACTACGGGACAGGCCCCCTACGAGCAGTACTTC. This encodes CASSVTTGQAPYEQYF.

The chain joins TRBV18 to TRBJ2-3; 10 bases are shared with TRBD1. The CDR3 is 16 residues long. V lost 1 base, J lost 3 bases, and 4 bases stayed unmatched. Per the germline V gene, CDR1 is KGHSH and CDR2 is LQKENI. For the CDR3, the DNA is TGTGCCAGCTCACCACGGGACAGGGGTGGGACAGATACGCAGTATTTT. It specifies CASSPRDRGGTDTQYF.

This rearrangement joins TRBV6-5 to TRBJ1-2; no definite D call. The germline V gene has CDR1 MNHEY and CDR2 SVGAGI. The V end was cut by 0 bases, the J end by 5 bases, with 13 bases between. The CDR3 runs to 15 residues. The chain's CDR3 is CASSYSVRHNYGYTF. CDR3 coding DNA: TGTGCCAGCAGTTACTCCGTACGTCACAATTATGGCTACACCTTC.

This chain uses TRBV10-3 with TRBJ2-7; 7 bases are shared with TRBD1. Germline V gene sequence: CDR1 ENHRY, CDR2 SYGVKD. CDR3 length: 14 amino acids. The V and J ends lost 3 bases and 2 bases, in that order; junction bases with no gene match: 4. CDR3: CAISEQGPTYEQYF. CDR3 DNA sequence: TGTGCCATCAGTGAACAGGGGCCAACCTACGAGCAGTACTTC.

V gene TRBV4-2 combines with J gene TRBJ2-3; possibly TRBD1 for D (5 bases). CDR3 size: 15 residues. Per germline, CDR1 LGHNA and CDR2 YNFKEQ. The ends were cut back, 1 base at V and 5 bases at J, with 13 bases in the middle. The CDR3 DNA is TGTGCCAGCAGCCAAGTGTGGCAGGGTCAAGATACGCAGTATTTT. It codes for CASSQVWQGQDTQYF.

This chain joins TRBV10-1 and TRBJ2-7; D might be TRBD1 (5 bases). CDR3 length: 13 amino acids. Per the germline V gene, CDR1 is WNHNN and CDR2 is SYGVQD (reference sequence). Trimming removed 2 bases at V and 3 bases at J, with 8 bases between. DNA for the CDR3: TGCGCCAGCAGTGAGGGGGCCCGCTACGAGCAGTACTTC. Its protein product is CASSEGARYEQYF.